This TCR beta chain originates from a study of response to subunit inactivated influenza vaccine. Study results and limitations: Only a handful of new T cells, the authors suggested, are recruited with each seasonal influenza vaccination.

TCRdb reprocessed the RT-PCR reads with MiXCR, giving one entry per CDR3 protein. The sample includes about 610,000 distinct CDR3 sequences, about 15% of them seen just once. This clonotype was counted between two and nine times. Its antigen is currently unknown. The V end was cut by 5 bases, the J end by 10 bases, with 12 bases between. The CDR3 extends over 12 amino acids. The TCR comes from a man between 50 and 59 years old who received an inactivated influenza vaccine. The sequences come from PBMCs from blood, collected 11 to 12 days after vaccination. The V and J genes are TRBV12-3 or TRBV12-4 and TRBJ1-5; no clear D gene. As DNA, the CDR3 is TGTGCCAGCAGTCCTTCGACACTTCCCCAGCATTTT. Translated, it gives CASSPSTLPQHF.